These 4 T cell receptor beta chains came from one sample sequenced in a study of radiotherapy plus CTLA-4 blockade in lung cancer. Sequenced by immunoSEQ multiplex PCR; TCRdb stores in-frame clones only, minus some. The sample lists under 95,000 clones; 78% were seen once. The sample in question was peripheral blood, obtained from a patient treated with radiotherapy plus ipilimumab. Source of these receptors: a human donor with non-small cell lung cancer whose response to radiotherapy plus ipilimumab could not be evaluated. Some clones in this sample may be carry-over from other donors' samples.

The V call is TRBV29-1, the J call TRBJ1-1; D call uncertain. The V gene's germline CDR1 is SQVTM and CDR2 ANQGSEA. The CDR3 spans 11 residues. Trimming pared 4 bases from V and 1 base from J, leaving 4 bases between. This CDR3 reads CSVARNTEAFF. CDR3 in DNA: TGCAGCGTTGCCCGGAACACTGAAGCTTTCTTT.

CDR3 coding DNA: TGCGCCAGCAGCCAAGGGTCAGGGGACCAGTACTTC. Amino acids: CASSQGSGDQYF. The rearrangement uses TRBV4-3 and TRBJ2-5, with TRBD1 as a possible D gene (6 bases). Trimming removed 1 base at V and 10 bases at J, with 10 bases between. Germline V gene data show CDR1 as LGHNA and CDR2 as YSLEER. This CDR3 is built from 12 residues.

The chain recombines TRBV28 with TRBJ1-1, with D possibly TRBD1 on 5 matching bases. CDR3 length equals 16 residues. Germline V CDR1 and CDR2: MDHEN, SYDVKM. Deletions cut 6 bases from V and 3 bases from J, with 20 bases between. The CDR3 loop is CASRHLLGAGDTEAFF. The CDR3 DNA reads TGTGCCAGCAGGCATCTATTAGGGGCGGGGGACACTGAAGCTTTCTTT.

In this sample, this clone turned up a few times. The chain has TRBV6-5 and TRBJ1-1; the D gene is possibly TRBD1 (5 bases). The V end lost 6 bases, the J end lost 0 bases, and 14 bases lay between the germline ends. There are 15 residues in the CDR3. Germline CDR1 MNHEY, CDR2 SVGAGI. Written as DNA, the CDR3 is TGTGCCAGCAGACCACAGGACCGTATGAACACTGAAGCTTTCTTT. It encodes CASRPQDRMNTEAFF.